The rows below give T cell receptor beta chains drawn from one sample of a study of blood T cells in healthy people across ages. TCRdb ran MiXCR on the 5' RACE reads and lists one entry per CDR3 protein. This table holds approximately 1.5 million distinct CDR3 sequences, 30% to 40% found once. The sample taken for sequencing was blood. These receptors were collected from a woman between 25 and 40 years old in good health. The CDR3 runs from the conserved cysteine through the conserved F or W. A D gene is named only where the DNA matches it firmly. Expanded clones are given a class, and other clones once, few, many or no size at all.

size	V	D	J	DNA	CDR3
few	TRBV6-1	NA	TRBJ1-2	TGTGCCAGCAGATCGCCGGGATACATCTCCAAGGATGGCTACACCTTC	CASRSPGYISKDGYTF
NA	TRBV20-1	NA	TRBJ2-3	TGCAGTGCTAGTGTCGCGGGTGGCGCGCAGTATTTT	CSASVAGGAQYF
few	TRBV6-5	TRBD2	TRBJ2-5	TGTGCCGGGCGGGGGTGGCTTCAAGAGACCCAGTACTTC	CAGRGWLQETQYF
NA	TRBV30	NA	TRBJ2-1	TGTGCCTGGAGGACGGACACATACAATGAGCAGTTCTTC	CAWRTDTYNEQFF
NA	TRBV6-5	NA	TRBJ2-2	TGTGCCAGCGGGTACTTCGGGGACACCGGGGAGCTGTTTTTT	CASGYFGDTGELFF
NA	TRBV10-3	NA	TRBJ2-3	TGTGCCATCAGAACCGACGGGGATACGCAGTATTTT	CAIRTDGDTQYF
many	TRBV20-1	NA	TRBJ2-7	TGCAGTGCAGAGGTCAGGGAGAATTACGAGCAGTACTTC	CSAEVRENYEQYF
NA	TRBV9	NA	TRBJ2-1	TGTGCCAGCAGCGCCTGGGGCCTCGGGTCGGACAATGAGCAGTTCTTC	CASSAWGLGSDNEQFF
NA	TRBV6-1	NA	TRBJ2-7	TGTGCCAGCAGTGAAGGGGGACGGATCTACGAGCAGTACTTC	CASSEGGRIYEQYF
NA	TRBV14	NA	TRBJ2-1	TGTGCCAGCAGCCTCCCCGTATCTAGGGATGAGCAGTTCTTC	CASSLPVSRDEQFF
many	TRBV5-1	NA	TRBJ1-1	TGTGCCAGCAGCTTAGTTGGCGGAGACACTGAAGCTTTCTTT	CASSLVGGDTEAFF
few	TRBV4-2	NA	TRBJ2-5	TGTGCCAGCAGCAAGGGGGGGCGCGGGGAGAGACAAGAGACCCAGTACTTC	CASSKGGRGERQETQYF
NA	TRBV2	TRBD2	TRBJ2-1	TGTGCCAGCAGATTAGGACTAGCGGGGGCGGGGAATGAGCAGTTCTTC	CASRLGLAGAGNEQFF
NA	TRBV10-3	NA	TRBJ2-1	TGTGCCACCCGGGAAACAGCATCGCTTAATGAGCAGTTCTTC	CATRETASLNEQFF
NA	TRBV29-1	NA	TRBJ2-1	TGCAGCGTTGGTGGCTTTATTTTGAATGAGCAGTTCTTC	CSVGGFILNEQFF
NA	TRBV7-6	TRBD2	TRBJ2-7	TGTGCCAGCAGCCCCCAAAGCGGGAGGTTATTATTCCACGAGCAGTACTTC	CASSPQSGRLLFHEQYF
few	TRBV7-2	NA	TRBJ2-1	TGTGCCAGCAGCTTAGTCGGACACACCTACAATGAGCAGTTCTTC	CASSLVGHTYNEQFF